This T cell receptor (beta chain) was found in a study of blood T cell repertoires in COVID-19. Study as a whole: Sites in the United States, Italy and Spain provided acute and convalescent COVID-19 samples. T cells, B-cell-depleted T cells, or PBMCs supplied cDNA or gDNA.

The CDR3 spans 12 residues. The V gene's germline CDR1 is KGHDR and CDR2 SFDVKD. V was clipped by 9 bases and J by 6 bases, with 13 bases between them. Some clones are missing from TCRdb's copy, which holds only in-frame ones; the method was immunoSEQ multiplex PCR. This sample yields approximately 260,000 clones, of which just under 90% are seen a single time; roughly 3.7% belongs to the top ten. Sequenced: peripheral blood. The rearrangement joins TRBV24-1 to TRBJ1-2, with a weak D call TRBD1 (5 bases). The TCR comes from a woman between 40 and 50 years old with acute or convalescent COVID-19. The CDR3 region has the DNA TGTGCCACCCGGGGCAGGGAGGATGGCTACACCTTC. This encodes CATRGREDGYTF.